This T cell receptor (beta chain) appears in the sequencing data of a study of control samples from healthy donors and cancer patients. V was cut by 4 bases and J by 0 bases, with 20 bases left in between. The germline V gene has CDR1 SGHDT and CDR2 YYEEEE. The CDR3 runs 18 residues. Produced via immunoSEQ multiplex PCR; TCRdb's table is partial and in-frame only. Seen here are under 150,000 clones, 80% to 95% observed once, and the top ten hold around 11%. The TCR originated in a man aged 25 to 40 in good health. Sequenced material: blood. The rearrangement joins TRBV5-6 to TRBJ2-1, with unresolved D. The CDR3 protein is CASSNSKKKWSSYNEQFF. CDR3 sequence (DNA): TGTGCCAGCAGCAATTCTAAAAAAAAGTGGAGCTCCTACAATGAGCAGTTCTTC.